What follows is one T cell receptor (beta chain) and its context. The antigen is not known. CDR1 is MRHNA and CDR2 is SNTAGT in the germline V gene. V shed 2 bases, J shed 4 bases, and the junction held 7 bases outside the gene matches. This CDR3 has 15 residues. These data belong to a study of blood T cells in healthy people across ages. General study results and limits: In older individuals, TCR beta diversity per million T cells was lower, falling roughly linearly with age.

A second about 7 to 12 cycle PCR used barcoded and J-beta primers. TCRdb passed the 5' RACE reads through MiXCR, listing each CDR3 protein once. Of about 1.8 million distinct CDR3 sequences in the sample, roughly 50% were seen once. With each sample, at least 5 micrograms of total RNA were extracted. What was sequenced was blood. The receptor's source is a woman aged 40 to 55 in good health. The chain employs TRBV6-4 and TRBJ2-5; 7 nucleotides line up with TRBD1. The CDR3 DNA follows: TGTGCCAGCAGTGACCCGACAGGGTTGCCAGAGACCCAGTACTTC. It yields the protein CASSDPTGLPETQYF.